This TCR beta chain emerged from a study of blood T cell repertoires in COVID-19. The wider study: The samples span acute and convalescent COVID-19 from the United States, Italy and Spain. T cells, B-cell-depleted T cells, or PBMCs provided the cDNA or gDNA that served as material.

Per the study methods: Scientists estimated how many nucleated cells there were by amplifying reference gene primers. Sequencing was performed with immunoSEQ multiplex PCR; in TCRdb, only in-frame clones are kept and a portion is missing. The D gene and trimming were derived from the DNA, and the V and J assignments and clone size from that table. The data show 200,000 to 300,000 clones, with roughly 86% seen just once and 0.65% to 0.95% held by the top ten. The CDR3 is made up of 16 amino acids. J was trimmed by 2 bases and V by 4 bases; bases with no gene match: 4. CDR1 and CDR2 from the germline V gene are LGHNA and YSLEER.

The specimen sequenced was peripheral blood. This TCR was sampled from a woman between 25 and 40 years old with acute or convalescent COVID-19. This chain connects TRBV4-3 to TRBJ1-6; 8 bases are a match to TRBD1. Here the CDR3 DNA reads TGCGCCAGCAGCCGACTGACAGGGGCCTATAATTCACCCCTCCACTTT. Translated: CASSRLTGAYNSPLHF.